The 4 T cell receptor beta chains below were found in one sample sequenced in a study of control samples from healthy donors and cancer patients (dated by TCRdb to between 2020 and 2021). Library construction relied on the immunoSEQ multiplex PCR assay. TCRdb holds this immuneACCESS table with in-frame rearrangements only. Some clones are missing; in checked studies, unresolved V genes explain under half, and the rest has no known cause. This sample lists 120,000 or so clones; around 87% were detected once. Clones ranked in the top ten supply 9% to 13% of the sample. The sample was blood. All receptors derive from a young man in good health.

The chain recombines TRBV19 with TRBJ1-1; 8 nucleotides line up with TRBD1. The CDR3 contains 13 residues. Trimming at V came to 4 bases and at J to 8 bases, leaving 6 bases not matched to a gene. Germline V gene lookup returns CDR1 LNHDA and CDR2 SQIVND (reference sequence). CDR3 loop: CASSTTGEREAFF. In DNA, the CDR3 is TGTGCCAGTAGTACGACAGGGGAGCGGGAAGCTTTCTTT.

The rearrangement uses TRBV5-1 and TRBJ2-7, with 9 bases matching TRBD1. Germline V gives CDR1 SGHRS, CDR2 YFSETQ. The CDR3 spans 15 residues. V lost 1 base and J lost 2; bases outside the gene matches: 4. The CDR3 sequence is CASSLLGTGTYEQYF. As DNA, the CDR3 is TGCGCCAGCAGCTTGTTGGGGACAGGGACCTACGAGCAGTACTTC.

The chain couples TRBV29-1 to TRBJ2-7, with D perhaps given as TRBD1 or TRBD2 (5 bases each). Germline CDR1 reads SQVTM; CDR2 reads ANQGSEA. The CDR3 is 11 amino acids. Trimming stripped 6 bases from V and 6 bases from J, with 12 bases between. The CDR3 DNA follows: TGCAGCGTCCAAGGGGCGGGCGAGCAGTACTTC. It encodes CSVQGAGEQYF.

The J gene is TRBJ1-4, the V gene TRBV25-1, with 9 bases fitting TRBD1. Trimming cost V 8 bases and J 8 bases; bases outside gene matches: 6. The germline CDR1 and CDR2 sequences are MGHDK and SYGVNS. CDR3 size: 13 residues. CDR3 amino acids: CASQQGAREKLFF. The CDR3 nucleotides are TGTGCCAGCCAACAGGGGGCAAGAGAAAAACTGTTTTTT.